The next 9 T cell receptor beta chains were all read from a single sample in a study of blood T cell repertoires in COVID-19. Data came from immunoSEQ multiplex PCR; TCRdb stores just in-frame clones and leaves some out. The table has approximately 280,000 clones, around 88% seen once; the top ten hold approximately 4.3%. The specimen sequenced was peripheral blood. Receptor source: a man aged 35 to 55 with acute or convalescent COVID-19.

The genes are TRBV6-5 and TRBJ1-6, with TRBD1 matching over 7 bases. Losses at the gene ends were 5 bases for V and 4 bases for J; bases not matched to a gene: 5. The CDR3 contains 15 residues. The germline gives CDR1 MNHEY, CDR2 SVGAGI. The CDR3 reads CASSLRGDYNSPLHF. CDR3 nucleotides: TGTGCCAGCAGTCTCAGGGGGGATTATAATTCACCCCTCCACTTT.

V gene TRBV9 combines with J gene TRBJ1-3; 10 bases are a match to TRBD1. Germline CDR1 and CDR2: SGDLS and YYNGEE. Unmatched junction bases numbered 6, after V lost 4 bases and J lost 5 bases. CDR3 size: 15 residues. The CDR3 bases are TGTGCCAGCAGCTCCCGGGACAGGGGTAGAAACACCATATATTTT. It yields the protein CASSSRDRGRNTIYF.

The rearrangement joins TRBV25-1 to TRBJ2-6, with 8 bases that match TRBD1. The CDR3 loop spans 17 amino acids. V lost 3 bases, J lost 3 bases, and 7 bases stayed unmatched. Germline V CDR1 and CDR2: MGHDK, SYGVNS. CDR3 in amino acids: CASSESGTGSGANVLTF. The CDR3 nucleotides are TGTGCCAGCAGTGAGTCCGGGACAGGAAGTGGGGCCAACGTCCTGACTTTC.

CDR3 region: CASSLGTAYSNQPQHF. The CDR3 nucleotides read TGTGCCAGCAGCCTGGGGACAGCTTATAGCAATCAGCCCCAGCATTTT. The V call is TRBV7-8, the J call TRBJ1-5, with 7 bases aligning to TRBD1. Germline V gene sequence: CDR1 SGHVS, CDR2 FQNEAQ. CDR3 size: 16 residues. The J segment lost 0 bases and the V segment lost 5 bases, leaving 7 bases of the junction unmatched.

The chain carries TRBV12-5 and TRBJ2-7; perhaps TRBD1 as D (6 bases). Trimming removed 2 bases from V and 0 bases from J, with 11 bases in between. The CDR3 runs to 15 residues. Germline CDR1 LGHNT, CDR2 FRNRAP. The CDR3 nucleotides are TGTGCTAGTGGTTTGCAGTTAGGGGGCTCCTACGAGCAGTACTTC. Its translation is CASGLQLGGSYEQYF.

This sequence joins TRBV10-3 and TRBJ1-1, with 7 bases that match TRBD1. The germline CDR1 and CDR2 sequences are ENHRY and SYGVKD. Losses at the gene ends were 6 bases for V and 4 bases for J; bases not matched to a gene: 2. This CDR3 is built from 12 residues. Here the CDR3 reads CAIRAGGTEAFF. In DNA, the CDR3 is TGTGCCATCAGGGCAGGGGGCACTGAAGCTTTCTTT.

The chain combines TRBV19 with TRBJ1-6, with 7 bases fitting TRBD1. CDR3 length equals 14 residues. V trimming: 3 bases; J trimming: 10 bases; junction bases outside the gene matches: 6. Looked up from germline, CDR1 is LNHDA and CDR2 is SQIVND (reference sequence). The CDR3 region has the DNA TGTGCCAGTAGTATGACCAGGGGGAGCTCACCCCTCCACTTT. This sequence encodes CASSMTRGSSPLHF.

V gene TRBV24-1 combines with J gene TRBJ1-1; D is ambiguous. V was pared by 3 bases and J by 3 bases, with 10 bases between. CDR1 and CDR2 (germline): KGHDR, SFDVKD. The CDR3 has 14 amino acids. CDR3 coding DNA: TGTGCCACCAGTGATGCTGACACGGACACTGAAGCTTTCTTT. This translates into CATSDADTDTEAFF.

This chain joins TRBV29-1 and TRBJ2-1, with 10 positions matching TRBD2. Germline V gene lookup returns CDR1 SQVTM and CDR2 ANQGSEA. V dropped 4 bases and J dropped 8; count of bases not matched to a gene: 8. The CDR3 is made up of 14 amino acids. CDR3 region: CSVVRSGGADEQFF. The CDR3 DNA sequence: TGCAGCGTTGTGAGAAGCGGGGGGGCAGATGAGCAGTTCTTC.